This is a list of T cell receptor beta chains from one sample in a study of chemoradiotherapy in HPV16-positive cancers. Produced via immunoSEQ multiplex PCR; TCRdb's table is partial and in-frame only. The table includes 9,000 to 15,000 clones, under 80% detected once. The sample was collected from a patient who underwent chemoradiotherapy. All receptors come from a human donor with HPV-associated anogenital cancer. The CDR3 runs from the conserved cysteine through the conserved F or W. D genes are given only for firm matches. Clone size appears in some rows only: once, few, many, or a class for an expanded clone.

j_call d_call clone_size v_call cdr3_length cdr3_aa cdr3_nt
TRBJ1-1 - - TRBV27 12 CASTRLNTEAFF TGTGCCAGCACCCGTTTGAACACTGAAGCTTTCTTT
TRBJ2-1 - - TRBV19 14 CASRSGDSLNEQFF TGTGCCAGTAGAAGCGGTGACAGCCTTAATGAGCAGTTCTTC
TRBJ2-3 - - TRBV11-3 11 CASSLKDTQYF TGTGCCAGCAGCTTAAAAGATACGCAGTATTTT
TRBJ1-4 - - TRBV6-6 15 CASRPTGNRHEKLFF TGTGCCAGCAGACCCACCGGAAACAGGCATGAAAAACTGTTTTTT
TRBJ1-5 - - TRBV15 13 CATSREQGGPQHF TGTGCCACCAGCAGAGAACAGGGAGGGCCCCAGCATTTT
TRBJ1-2 - - TRBV14 14 CASSHVQGYYGYTF TGTGCCAGCAGCCACGTACAGGGATACTATGGCTACACCTTC
TRBJ2-6 - once TRBV7-3 18 CAAAAGKTLTSRANVLTF TGTGCCGCAGCAGCTGGAAAGACGCTTACAAGTCGGGCCAACGTCCTGACTTTC
TRBJ2-3 TRBD1 - TRBV4-1 15 CASSQATGSPDTQYF TGCGCCAGCAGCCAAGCGACAGGGTCCCCAGATACGCAGTATTTT
TRBJ2-7 - once TRBV10-3 14 CAISGEGGSYEQYF TGTGCCATCAGTGGAGAGGGGGGCTCCTACGAGCAGTACTTC
TRBJ1-2 - - TRBV19 15 CASSTPRSPNYGYTF TGTGCCAGTAGTACCCCGCGAAGCCCTAACTATGGCTACACCTTC
TRBJ2-1 - few TRBV6-6 11 CASSLDWEQFF TGTGCCAGCAGCCTGGACTGGGAGCAGTTCTTC
TRBJ2-1 TRBD1 - TRBV30 12 CAWNLDRDEQFF TGTGCCTGGAACCTCGACAGGGATGAGCAGTTCTTC
TRBJ1-5 TRBD1 - TRBV7-9 14 CASSHNQGGQPQHF TGTGCCAGCAGTCACAATCAAGGGGGCCAGCCCCAGCATTTT
TRBJ2-5 - - TRBV5-4 11 CASSSQETQYF TGTGCCAGCAGCTCTCAAGAGACCCAGTACTTC
TRBJ2-2 - - TRBV4-3 14 CASSLHQGIGELFF TGCGCCAGCAGCCTTCATCAGGGTATCGGGGAGCTGTTTTTT
TRBJ1-4 - - TRBV5-5 15 CASSPGGVDAEKLFF TGTGCCAGCAGCCCGGGAGGGGTGGATGCTGAAAAACTGTTTTTT
TRBJ1-2 - - TRBV2 14 CASSEEQGRVGYTF TGTGCCAGCAGTGAAGAACAGGGACGGGTTGGCTACACCTTC
TRBJ2-5 - - TRBV5-8 12 CAGRQAQETQYF TGTGCCGGGAGGCAGGCTCAAGAGACCCAGTACTTC
TRBJ1-5 - - TRBV7-9 17 CASSLLVAGVLSQPQHF TGTGCCAGCAGCTTACTTGTTGCAGGGGTGCTTAGTCAGCCCCAGCATTTT
TRBJ1-1 TRBD1 - TRBV4-1 16 CASSKTPGQGFTEAFF TGCGCCAGCAGCAAAACTCCGGGACAGGGGTTCACTGAAGCTTTCTTT
TRBJ2-2 - - TRBV12-5 16 CASGFGTPRDTGELFF TGTGCTAGTGGTTTTGGGACACCCAGGGACACCGGGGAGCTGTTTTTT
TRBJ1-6 - - TRBV5-4 16 CASSLDLGGGMSPLHF TGTGCCAGCAGCTTGGATTTGGGGGGCGGGATGTCACCCCTCCACTTT
TRBJ2-7 TRBD2 - TRBV7-6 15 CASSSVAGGYREQYF TGTGCCAGCAGCTCCGTAGCGGGGGGTTACCGGGAGCAGTACTTC
TRBJ2-3 - - TRBV5-1 14 CASRPGGNTDTQYF TGCGCCAGCAGGCCAGGGGGGAACACAGATACGCAGTATTTT